This TCR beta chain was observed in a study of T cell responses to AZD1222 COVID-19 vaccine. Sequencing used immunoSEQ multiplex PCR; TCRdb keeps in-frame clones, though not all of them. Of some 85,000 clones listed, 90% to 95% are singletons. The CDR3 runs 15 residues. In germline, CDR1 is MNHEY, CDR2 SVGAGI. The ends were cut back, 0 bases at V and 7 bases at J, with 13 bases in the middle. This clone has just one count. Sequences were derived from peripheral blood, sampled on day 0 of AZD1222 vaccination. The chain employs TRBV6-5 and TRBJ1-5; a weak D match, TRBD1 (5 bases). The sequence was collected from an adult in good health. The CDR3 here is CASSYSRDGGQPQHF. CDR3 sequence (DNA): TGTGCCAGCAGTTACTCGCGGGACGGCGGGCAGCCCCAGCATTTT.